These 31 T cell receptor beta chains were all obtained from the same sample, sequenced in a study of T cell changes during pregnancy in multiple sclerosis. The method was immunoSEQ multiplex PCR; TCRdb's version includes in-frame clones alone and lacks a portion of them. The sample consists of approximately 33,000 clones, just over 85% of them appearing once. Sequences were derived from CD4+ T cells from peripheral blood mononuclear cells, sampled in the first trimester of pregnancy. The receptors derive from a female donor in good health, enrolled as a control in a pregnancy study.

The chain joins TRBV5-5 to TRBJ1-5; possibly TRBD1 for D (5 bases). V dropped 1 base and J dropped 7 bases, with 9 bases sitting between them. The CDR3 totals 13 residues. Germline V gene lookup returns CDR1 SGHKS and CDR2 YYEKEE (reference sequence). The CDR3 coding sequence is TGTGCCAGCAGCTTGACGGGGGAACAGCCCCAGCATTTT. Its protein product is CASSLTGEQPQHF.

The chain employs TRBV6-6 and TRBJ1-6, with a tentative D call TRBD1 (6 bases). In germline, CDR1 is MNHNY, CDR2 SVGAGI (reference sequence). This CDR3 is 15 amino acids long. V lost 5 bases and J lost 7, with 15 bases in between. CDR3 region: CASSSPQGTNSPLHF. The CDR3 bases are TGTGCCAGCAGTAGCCCACAGGGTACAAATTCACCCCTCCACTTT.

This chain joins TRBV2 and TRBJ1-2; a weak D match, TRBD1 (6 bases). Germline CDR1 and CDR2: SNHLY and FYNNEI. The CDR3 is 14 residues long. The V and J ends lost 0 bases and 7 bases respectively, with 12 bases between them. The CDR3 sequence: CASSEAGGQVGYTF. The CDR3 coding sequence is TGTGCCAGCAGTGAAGCCGGGGGGCAGGTTGGCTACACCTTC.

V and J are TRBV5-5 and TRBJ1-2; D gene ambiguous. Trimming took 5 bases from V and 8 from J, leaving 16 bases between them. CDR3 size: 13 residues. Germline CDR1 SGHKS, CDR2 YYEKEE (reference sequence). CDR3 in DNA: TGTGCCAGCAGTTACGACCCGGAGGGAGGCTACACCTTC. Translated: CASSYDPEGGYTF.

V usage is TRBV30 and J usage is TRBJ1-2; no clear D gene. Looked up from germline, CDR1 is GTSNPN and CDR2 is SVGIG (reference sequence). V lost 4 bases, J lost 1 base, and 13 bases lay in between. This CDR3 is built from 14 residues. This CDR3 is CAWIRVGSNYGYTF. DNA of the CDR3: TGTGCCTGGATCCGGGTAGGAAGTAACTATGGCTACACCTTC.

The table lists this clone with a count of one. This chain uses TRBV5-8 with TRBJ2-6; 7 nucleotides align to TRBD1. The CDR3 length is 16 residues. The ends lost 5 bases at V and 4 bases at J; junction bases unmatched: 9. Germline V gene data show CDR1 as SGHTS and CDR2 as YDEGEE. CDR3 amino acids: CASSPYRGAGANVLTF. CDR3 coding DNA: TGTGCCAGCAGTCCTTACAGGGGAGCCGGGGCCAACGTCCTGACTTTC.

This chain joins TRBV6-6 and TRBJ2-7, with D perhaps matching TRBD1 (5 bases). In germline, CDR1 is MNHNY, CDR2 SVGAGI (reference sequence). V was clipped by 5 bases and J by 0 bases, with 8 bases between them. The CDR3 covers 13 residues. The CDR3 nucleotides read TGTGCCAGCAGTCGACAGATCTCCTACGAGCAGTACTTC. It yields the protein CASSRQISYEQYF.

This rearrangement joins TRBV6-1 to TRBJ1-1, with D tentatively TRBD1 (5 bases). Looked up from germline, CDR1 is MNHNS and CDR2 is SASEGT. This CDR3 is built from 11 residues. With 7 bases removed from V and 7 bases from J, the gap between germline ends came to 10 bases. The CDR3 nucleotides are TGTGCCAGCACTCAGGGTGGTGAAGCTTTCTTT. Encoded protein: CASTQGGEAFF.

The V and J genes are TRBV5-4 and TRBJ2-3; 16 bases line up with TRBD2. CDR1 SGHNT and CDR2 YYREEE come from the germline V gene (reference sequence). The trim removed 3 bases at V and 4 bases at J, leaving 2 bases unmatched. CDR3 length equals 16 residues. This chain's CDR3 is CASSSGLAGGADTQYF. The DNA for the CDR3 is TGTGCCAGCAGCTCGGGACTAGCGGGGGGGGCAGATACGCAGTATTTT.

This chain joins TRBV6-5 and TRBJ1-2; D is possibly TRBD1 (5 bases). Germline assignment: CDR1 MNHEY and CDR2 SVGAGI. The CDR3 spans 13 residues. With 5 bases removed from V and 8 bases from J, the gap between germline ends came to 15 bases. CDR3 amino acids: CASSHRNPRGYTF. The CDR3 region has the DNA TGTGCCAGCAGTCACAGGAACCCAAGAGGCTACACCTTC.

The chain recombines TRBV6-6 with TRBJ2-7; perhaps TRBD1 as D (5 bases). Trimming removed 5 bases at V and 0 bases at J, with 14 bases between. CDR3 length: 15 amino acids. Germline loops: CDR1 MNHNY, CDR2 SVGAGI (reference sequence). The CDR3 sequence is CASSRQRGGSYEQYF. CDR3 nucleotide sequence: TGTGCCAGCAGTCGTCAAAGGGGTGGCTCCTACGAGCAGTACTTC.

The chain links TRBV9 to TRBJ1-4, with D possibly matching TRBD1 (5 bases). V lost 0 bases to trimming and J lost 4 bases, with 13 bases between them. CDR3 length: 16 residues. Germline V gene data show CDR1 as SGDLS and CDR2 as YYNGEE. CDR3 sequence (DNA): TGTGCCAGCAGCGTAGGCTCAGGAAGGGGTAATGAAAAACTGTTTTTT. Protein sequence: CASSVGSGRGNEKLFF.

The chain links TRBV9 to TRBJ1-2, with 8 bases matching TRBD1. Unmatched junction bases numbered 5, after V lost 3 bases and J lost 4 bases. This CDR3 has 14 amino acids. Germline V gene sequence: CDR1 SGDLS, CDR2 YYNGEE. CDR3 amino acids: CASSAQGAGYGYTF. CDR3 in DNA: TGTGCCAGCAGCGCCCAGGGGGCAGGCTATGGCTACACCTTC.

Of note for this clone: A junction boundary mismatches the germline segment, possibly from a read error. The identical CDR3 is also encoded by other nucleotide sequences in the sample. The gene calls are TRBV7-3 and TRBJ1-2; weak D call: TRBD1 (6 bases). CDR1 and CDR2 (germline): SGHTA, FQGTGA. This CDR3 is built from 14 residues. CDR3 nucleotides: TGCGCCAGCAGCGTCGGCAGGGGAAGGGGTGGCTACACCTTC. Amino acid sequence: CASSVGRGRGGYTF.

This clone was counted a few times. V usage is TRBV6-5 and J usage is TRBJ1-3, with 7 bases aligning to TRBD1. Per the germline V gene, CDR1 is MNHEY and CDR2 is SVGAGI. The CDR3 is 13 amino acids. V was clipped by 8 bases and J by 0 bases; unmatched bases: 1. CDR3 nucleotides: TGTGCCAGCGAGGGGGCCTCTGGAAACACCATATATTTT. Translating it yields CASEGASGNTIYF.

V is TRBV4-3 and J is TRBJ1-1, with 7 bases matching TRBD1. This CDR3 has 16 residues. V dropped 3 bases and J dropped 7; count of bases not matched to a gene: 14. CDR1 LGHNA and CDR2 YSLEER come from the germline V gene. Here the CDR3 DNA reads TGCGCCAGCAGCCAGCTATCTTACCGGGACAGCTATGAAGCTTTCTTT. Protein product: CASSQLSYRDSYEAFF.

A few counts support this clone. This chain uses TRBV6-1 with TRBJ1-2; D is ambiguous. This CDR3 has 15 residues. The V gene lost 3 bases and the J gene lost 0 bases, with 11 bases spanning the gap. CDR1 is MNHNS and CDR2 is SASEGT in the germline V gene. The CDR3 region is CASSDREETNYGYTF. In nucleotides, the CDR3 is TGTGCCAGCAGTGATCGGGAGGAGACTAACTATGGCTACACCTTC.

The chain combines TRBV11-3 with TRBJ2-3; possible D gene TRBD2, 5 bases. V was pared by 4 bases and J by 4 bases, with 9 bases between. Germline loops: CDR1 SGHNT, CDR2 YENEEA. This CDR3 spans 13 amino acids. CDR3 region: CASSYEGSDTQYF. The CDR3 coding sequence is TGTGCCAGCAGCTATGAGGGTTCAGATACGCAGTATTTT. Looking up the rest from reference TRBV11-3 and TRBJ2-3 gives the full variable domain: EAGVVQSPRYKIIEKKQPVAFWCNPISGHNTLYWYLQNLGQGPELLIRYENEEAVDDSQLPKDRFSAERLKGVDSTLKIQPAELGDSAVYLCASSYEGSDTQYFGPGTRLTVL.

The chain carries TRBV18 and TRBJ2-7; 9 nucleotides line up with TRBD1. The CDR3 sequence is 15 residues long. With 6 bases clipped from V and 2 bases from J, the junction kept 8 bases outside the gene matches. Germline values: CDR1 KGHSH, CDR2 LQKENI. The CDR3 sequence is CASSTTGGYPYEQYF. The CDR3 DNA reads as TGTGCCAGCTCGACTACAGGGGGCTACCCCTACGAGCAGTACTTC.

This chain uses TRBV30 with TRBJ2-1, with 11 bases lining up with TRBD2. Unmatched junction bases numbered 10, after V lost 0 bases and J lost 9 bases. CDR1 and CDR2 (germline): GTSNPN, SVGIG (reference sequence). There are 16 residues in the CDR3. CDR3 residues: CAWSVRTSGGGGEQFF. CDR3 DNA sequence: TGTGCCTGGAGTGTACGTACTAGCGGGGGAGGGGGTGAGCAGTTCTTC.

The count of this clone is one. The V gene is TRBV7-2, the J gene TRBJ1-2; 9 nucleotides align to TRBD1. The V and J ends lost 5 bases and 7 bases, in that order; junction bases with no gene match: 11. CDR3 size: 15 residues. CDR1 and CDR2 (germline): SGHTA, FQGNSA. CDR3 amino acids: CASSPNTQGAGGYTF. The CDR3 DNA sequence: TGTGCCAGCAGCCCGAATACACAGGGGGCTGGTGGCTACACCTTC.

The chain has TRBV4-1 and TRBJ2-7, with no clear D. CDR1 is MGHRA, CDR2 YSYEKL, per germline. The CDR3 is made up of 14 amino acids. Deletions cut 4 bases from V and 7 bases from J, with 17 bases between. CDR3 sequence (DNA): TGCGCCAGCAGCCGCCCGTTTTTCGAGGCGGAGCAGTACTTC. Translating it yields CASSRPFFEAEQYF.

The J gene is TRBJ1-2, the V gene TRBV15; weak D call: TRBD1 (6 bases). V dropped 4 bases and J dropped 4 bases, with 10 bases sitting between them. The CDR3 is 13 residues long. Germline V gene lookup returns CDR1 LNHNV and CDR2 YYDKDF (reference sequence). CDR3 sequence (DNA): TGTGCCACCAGCAAGACAGGAAGCTATGGCTACACCTTC. Residues: CATSKTGSYGYTF.

The genes are TRBV27 and TRBJ1-1, with a possible D match to TRBD1 (6 bases). The CDR3 has 13 amino acids. Deletions cut 7 bases from V and 6 bases from J, with 15 bases between. Germline V lookup: CDR1 MNHEY, CDR2 SMNVEV (reference sequence). The CDR3 is CASKLQGPSEAFF. For the CDR3, the DNA is TGTGCCAGCAAGCTACAGGGCCCCTCTGAAGCTTTCTTT.

This chain uses TRBV5-6 with TRBJ1-3; 7 bases line up with TRBD1. Germline V CDR1 and CDR2: SGHDT, YYEEEE. The trim removed 1 base at V and 1 base at J, leaving 5 bases unmatched. The CDR3 loop spans 16 amino acids. CDR3 protein: CASSLSLRGSGNTIYF. Here the CDR3 DNA reads TGTGCCAGCAGCTTGTCTCTCAGGGGGTCTGGAAACACCATATATTTT.

The V and J genes are TRBV19 and TRBJ2-5, with a tentative D call TRBD2 (6 bases). V gave up 4 bases and J gave up 5 bases, with 11 bases separating them. From germline, CDR1 is LNHDA and CDR2 SQIVND (reference sequence). This CDR3 is built from 13 residues. CDR3 DNA: TGTGCCAGTAGTACGGGAGTGGGGGAGACCCAGTACTTC. It encodes CASSTGVGETQYF.

J is TRBJ1-4 and V is TRBV30; D is unclear. Germline loops: CDR1 GTSNPN, CDR2 SVGIG (reference sequence). The germline V and J ends were trimmed by 5 bases and 3 bases, with 10 bases remaining between them. The CDR3 is made up of 13 amino acids. CDR3 sequence: CAWGGSSNEKLFF. The CDR3 coding sequence is TGTGCCTGGGGAGGGAGCTCTAATGAAAAACTGTTTTTT.

The V and J genes are TRBV30 and TRBJ1-2; a weak D match, TRBD1 (6 bases). The CDR3 spans 16 residues. Deletions cut 5 bases from V and 8 bases from J, with 27 bases between. Germline lookup yields CDR1 GTSNPN and CDR2 SVGIG (reference sequence). Written as DNA, the CDR3 is TGTGCCTGGGCCCCCCAGGGGAGCCAGGGCTATCGGGGCTACACCTTC. It encodes CAWAPQGSQGYRGYTF.

The chain recombines TRBV30 with TRBJ2-1; 7 bases fit TRBD1. This CDR3 has 13 amino acids. Germline V gene data show CDR1 as GTSNPN and CDR2 as SVGIG (reference sequence). CDR3 sequence: CACNRGSYNEQFF. As DNA, the CDR3 is TGTGCTTGTAACAGGGGCTCCTACAATGAGCAGTTCTTC.

The chain recombines TRBV7-2 with TRBJ1-2; TRBD1 is a possible D gene (5 bases). This CDR3 spans 15 amino acids. Germline V lookup: CDR1 SGHTA, CDR2 FQGNSA. V lost 4 bases, J lost 0 bases, and 12 bases lay in between. CDR3 sequence (DNA): TGTGCCAGCAGCTACGGGGGAAGTGCTAACTATGGCTACACCTTC. This sequence encodes CASSYGGSANYGYTF.

Details on this clone: This same CDR3 is encoded by further DNA sequences in the sample. The chain employs TRBV6-5 and TRBJ1-1; D may be TRBD1 (5 bases). The CDR3 has 14 residues. Between the trimmed V and J ends, which lost 0 bases and 1 base, there was a span of 6 bases. CDR1 is MNHEY, CDR2 SVGAGI, per germline. CDR3 amino acids: CASSYSGGNTEAFF. In nucleotides, the CDR3 is TGTGCCAGCAGTTACTCGGGGGGGAACACTGAAGCTTTCTTT.